This T cell receptor (beta chain) was profiled in a study of OX40 agonist ivuxolimab in advanced cancers. Overall study context: The mean age was approximately 60 years, ranging from roughly 23 to 90, with 65% to 90% of participants male. Patients with prior anti-PD-1, anti-PD-L1 or anti-CTLA-4 therapy were eligible; roughly 40% had some.

Patients who had autoimmune disease history or got systemic immunosuppression were left out. Sampling times: baseline, cycle 4 day 1, cycle 7 day 1. Here immunoSEQ multiplex PCR was the method, and the copy in TCRdb shows in-frame clones only, minus some. The data hold 85,000 to 100,000 clones, with 80% to 90% observed a single time. The CDR3 totals 15 residues. Germline-derived CDR1 and CDR2 are SGHRS and YFSETQ. Trimming took 6 bases from V and 4 from J, leaving 19 bases between them. The chain has TRBV5-1 and TRBJ1-1; perhaps TRBD1 as D (6 bases). The receptor comes from an adult with an advanced solid tumor such as melanoma, head and neck, liver or kidney cancer. This sample comprised CD4+ or CD8+ T cells sorted from blood, obtained in a trial of the OX40 agonist ivuxolimab. CDR3 residues: CASTEEGGLVTEAFF. In DNA, the CDR3 is TGCGCCAGCACCGAAGAGGGGGGGTTGGTCACTGAAGCTTTCTTT.